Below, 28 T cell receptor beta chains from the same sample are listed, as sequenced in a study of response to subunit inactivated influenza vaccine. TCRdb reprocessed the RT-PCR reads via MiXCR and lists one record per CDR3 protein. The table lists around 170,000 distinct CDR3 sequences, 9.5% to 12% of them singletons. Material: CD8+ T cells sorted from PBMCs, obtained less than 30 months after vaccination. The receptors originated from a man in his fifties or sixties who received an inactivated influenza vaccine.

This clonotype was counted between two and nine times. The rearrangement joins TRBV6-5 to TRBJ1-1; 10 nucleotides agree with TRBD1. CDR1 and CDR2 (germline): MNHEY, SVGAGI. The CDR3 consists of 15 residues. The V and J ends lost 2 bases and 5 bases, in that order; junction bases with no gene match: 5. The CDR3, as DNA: TGTGCCAGCAGTTACGCGGGACAGGGGAGGACTGAAGCTTTCTTT. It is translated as CASSYAGQGRTEAFF.

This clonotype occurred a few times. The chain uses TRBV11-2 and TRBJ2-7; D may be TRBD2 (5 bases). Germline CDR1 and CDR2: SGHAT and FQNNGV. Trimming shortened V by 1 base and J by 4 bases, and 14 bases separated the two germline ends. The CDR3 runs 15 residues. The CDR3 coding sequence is TGTGCCAGCAGCTTAGTACGTCAGACGGGATACGAGCAGTACTTC. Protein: CASSLVRQTGYEQYF.

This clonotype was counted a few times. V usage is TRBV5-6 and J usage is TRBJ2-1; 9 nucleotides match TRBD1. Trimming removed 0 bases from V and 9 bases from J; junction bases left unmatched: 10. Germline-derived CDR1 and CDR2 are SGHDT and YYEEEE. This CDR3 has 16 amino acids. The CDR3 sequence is CASSLAIWDREGEQFF. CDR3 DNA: TGTGCCAGCAGCTTGGCCATTTGGGACAGGGAGGGTGAGCAGTTCTTC. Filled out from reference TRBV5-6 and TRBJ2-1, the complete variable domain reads DAGVTQSPTHLIKTRGQQVTLRCSPKSGHDTVSWYQQALGQGPQFIFQYYEEEERQRGNFPDRFSGHQFPNYSSELNVNALLLGDSALYLCASSLAIWDREGEQFFGPGTRLTVL.

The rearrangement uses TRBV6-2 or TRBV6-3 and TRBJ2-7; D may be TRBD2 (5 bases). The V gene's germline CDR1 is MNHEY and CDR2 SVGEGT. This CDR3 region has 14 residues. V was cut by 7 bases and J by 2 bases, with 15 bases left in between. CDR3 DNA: TGTGCCAGCACCCTACTGGCCGGGGCCTACGAGCAGTACTTC. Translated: CASTLLAGAYEQYF.

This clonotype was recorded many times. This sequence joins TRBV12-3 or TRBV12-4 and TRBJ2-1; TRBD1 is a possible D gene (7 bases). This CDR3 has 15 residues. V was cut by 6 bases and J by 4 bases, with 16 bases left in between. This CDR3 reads CASSQGGGQYNEQFF. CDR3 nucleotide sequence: TGTGCCAGCAGCCAGGGGGGCGGACAGTACAATGAGCAGTTCTTC.

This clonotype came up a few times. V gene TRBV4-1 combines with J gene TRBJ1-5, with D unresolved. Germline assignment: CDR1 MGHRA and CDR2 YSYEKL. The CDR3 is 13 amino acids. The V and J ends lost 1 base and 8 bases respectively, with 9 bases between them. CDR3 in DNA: TGCGCCAGCAGCCAAGTAGGTTCGAAGCCCCAGCATTTT. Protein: CASSQVGSKPQHF.

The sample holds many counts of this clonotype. CDR3 nucleotide sequence: TGCAGTGCTTTACTAGCGAGGTATGGGGAGCAGTTCTTC. This sequence encodes CSALLARYGEQFF. This sequence joins TRBV20-1 and TRBJ2-1, with 7 bases that match TRBD2. Per the germline V gene, CDR1 is DFQATT and CDR2 is SNEGSKA (reference sequence). This CDR3 contains 13 residues. The V gene end was trimmed by 5 bases and the J gene end by 10 bases; junction bases not matched to a gene: 11.

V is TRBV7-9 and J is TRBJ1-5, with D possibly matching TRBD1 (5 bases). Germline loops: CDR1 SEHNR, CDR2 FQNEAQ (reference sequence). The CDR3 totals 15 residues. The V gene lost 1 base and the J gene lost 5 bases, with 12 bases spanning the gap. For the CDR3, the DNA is TGTGCCAGCAGCTTAGGGGGGACGGCGGATCAGCCCCAGCATTTT. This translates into CASSLGGTADQPQHF.

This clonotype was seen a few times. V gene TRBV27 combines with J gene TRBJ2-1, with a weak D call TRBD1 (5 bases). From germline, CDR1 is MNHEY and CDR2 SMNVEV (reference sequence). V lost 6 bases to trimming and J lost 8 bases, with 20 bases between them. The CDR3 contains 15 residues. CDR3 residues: CASSLGTGKGDEQFF. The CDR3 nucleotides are TGTGCCAGCAGCTTAGGCACAGGTAAAGGGGATGAGCAGTTCTTC.

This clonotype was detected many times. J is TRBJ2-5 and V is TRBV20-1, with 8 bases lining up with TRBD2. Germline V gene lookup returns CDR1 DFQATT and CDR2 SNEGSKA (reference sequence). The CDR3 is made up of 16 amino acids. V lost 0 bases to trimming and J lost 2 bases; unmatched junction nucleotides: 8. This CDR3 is CSARDLRVAGQETQYF. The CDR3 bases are TGCAGTGCTAGAGATCTGAGGGTAGCGGGGCAAGAGACCCAGTACTTC.

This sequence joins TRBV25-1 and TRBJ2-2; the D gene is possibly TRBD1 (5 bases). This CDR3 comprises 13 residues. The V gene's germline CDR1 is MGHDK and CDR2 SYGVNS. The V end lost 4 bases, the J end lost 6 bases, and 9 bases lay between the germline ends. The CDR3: CASSAGSSGELFF. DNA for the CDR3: TGTGCCAGCAGTGCAGGGTCCTCCGGGGAGCTGTTTTTT.

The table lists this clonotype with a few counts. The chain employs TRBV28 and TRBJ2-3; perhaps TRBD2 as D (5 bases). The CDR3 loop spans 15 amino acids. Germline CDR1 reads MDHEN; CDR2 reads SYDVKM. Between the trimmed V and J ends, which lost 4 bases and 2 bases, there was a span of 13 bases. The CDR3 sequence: CASSSPSRYTDTQYF. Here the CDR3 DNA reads TGTGCCAGCAGTTCACCTAGCAGATACACAGATACGCAGTATTTT.

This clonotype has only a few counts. The CDR3 nucleotides are TGTGCCAGCAGTTCAACGCCGGGGCCCAGCTCCTACAATGAGCAGTTCTTC. It is translated as CASSSTPGPSSYNEQFF. The chain is built from TRBV12-3 or TRBV12-4 and TRBJ2-1, with D tentatively TRBD1 or TRBD2 (5 bases each). The ends were cut back, 4 bases at V and 0 bases at J, with 16 bases in the middle. CDR3 length: 17 amino acids.

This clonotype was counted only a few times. Written as DNA, the CDR3 is TGTGCCATCAGTGAGTGGCAAACTGGAAACACCATATATTTT. Its translation is CAISEWQTGNTIYF. This rearrangement joins TRBV10-3 to TRBJ1-3; unclear D gene. V was clipped by 1 base and J by 2 bases, with 6 bases between them. Germline V CDR1 and CDR2: ENHRY, SYGVKD. This CDR3 is 14 amino acids long.

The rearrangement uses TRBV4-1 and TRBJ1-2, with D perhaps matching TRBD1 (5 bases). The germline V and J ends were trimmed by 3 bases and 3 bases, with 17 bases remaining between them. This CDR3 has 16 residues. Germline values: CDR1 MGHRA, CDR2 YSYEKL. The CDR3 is CASSHPRDGSDYGYTF. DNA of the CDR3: TGCGCCAGCAGCCACCCCCGGGACGGGTCTGACTATGGCTACACCTTC.

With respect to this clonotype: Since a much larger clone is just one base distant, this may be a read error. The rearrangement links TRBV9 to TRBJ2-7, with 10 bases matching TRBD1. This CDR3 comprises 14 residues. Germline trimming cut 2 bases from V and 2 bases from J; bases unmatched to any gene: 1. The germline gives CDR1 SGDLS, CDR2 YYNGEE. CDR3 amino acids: CASSVGTGAYEQYF. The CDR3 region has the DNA TGTGCCAGCAGCGTCGGGACAGGGGCCTACGAGCAGTACTTC.

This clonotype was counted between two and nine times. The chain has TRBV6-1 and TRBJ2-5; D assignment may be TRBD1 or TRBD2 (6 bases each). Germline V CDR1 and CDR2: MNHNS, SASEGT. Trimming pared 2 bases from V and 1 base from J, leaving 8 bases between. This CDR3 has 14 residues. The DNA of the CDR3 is TGTGCCAGCAGTGAATGGGGGGCCCAAGAGACCCAGTACTTC. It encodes CASSEWGAQETQYF.

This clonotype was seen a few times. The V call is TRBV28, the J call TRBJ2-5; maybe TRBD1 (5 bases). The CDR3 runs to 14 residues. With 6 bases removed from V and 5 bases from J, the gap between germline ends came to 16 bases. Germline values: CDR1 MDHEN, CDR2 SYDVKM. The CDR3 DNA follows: TGTGCCAGCAGCTCAAGGTTGGGGCCGGAGACCCAGTACTTC. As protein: CASSSRLGPETQYF.

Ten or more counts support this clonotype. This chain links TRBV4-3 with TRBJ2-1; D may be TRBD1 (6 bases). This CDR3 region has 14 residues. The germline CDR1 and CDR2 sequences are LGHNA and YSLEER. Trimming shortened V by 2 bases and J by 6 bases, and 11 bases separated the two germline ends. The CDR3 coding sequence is TGCGCCAGCAGCCAAACGGGACACTCCAATGAGCAGTTCTTC. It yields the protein CASSQTGHSNEQFF.

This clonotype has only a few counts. The CDR3 DNA is TGTGCCAGCCATGGCCGGATGAGCACAGATACGCAGTATTTT. Translated, it gives CASHGRMSTDTQYF. The V call is TRBV7-9, the J call TRBJ2-3, with unresolved D. The CDR3 is 14 amino acids. Germline CDR1 reads SEHNR; CDR2 reads FQNEAQ (reference sequence). Trimming shortened V by 8 bases and J by 0 bases, and 12 bases separated the two germline ends.

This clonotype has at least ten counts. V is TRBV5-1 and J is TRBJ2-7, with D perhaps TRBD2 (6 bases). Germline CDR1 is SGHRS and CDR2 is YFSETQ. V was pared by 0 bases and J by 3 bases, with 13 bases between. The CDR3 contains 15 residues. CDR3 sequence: CASSLAGLASYEQYF. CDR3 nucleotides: TGCGCCAGCAGCTTGGCCGGGCTAGCGAGCTACGAGCAGTACTTC.

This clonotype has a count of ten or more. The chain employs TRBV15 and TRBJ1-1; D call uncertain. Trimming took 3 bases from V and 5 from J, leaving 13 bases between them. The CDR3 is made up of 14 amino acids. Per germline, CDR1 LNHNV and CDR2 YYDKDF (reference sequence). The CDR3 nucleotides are TGTGCCACCAGCAGGCCGAGGGTTGGTACTGAAGCTTTCTTT. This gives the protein CATSRPRVGTEAFF.

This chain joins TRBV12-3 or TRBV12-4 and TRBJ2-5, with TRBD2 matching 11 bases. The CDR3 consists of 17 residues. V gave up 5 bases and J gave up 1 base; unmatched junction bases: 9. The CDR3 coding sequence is TGTGCCAGCAGTGCCCCGACTAGCGGGGAACCCCAAGAGACCCAGTACTTC. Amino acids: CASSAPTSGEPQETQYF.

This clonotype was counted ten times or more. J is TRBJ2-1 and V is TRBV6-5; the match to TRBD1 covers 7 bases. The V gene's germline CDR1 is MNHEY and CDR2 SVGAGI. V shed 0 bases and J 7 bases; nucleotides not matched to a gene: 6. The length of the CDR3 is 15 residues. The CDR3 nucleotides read TGTGCCAGCAGTTACTCGTGGACAGGTAATAATGAGCAGTTCTTC. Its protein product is CASSYSWTGNNEQFF.

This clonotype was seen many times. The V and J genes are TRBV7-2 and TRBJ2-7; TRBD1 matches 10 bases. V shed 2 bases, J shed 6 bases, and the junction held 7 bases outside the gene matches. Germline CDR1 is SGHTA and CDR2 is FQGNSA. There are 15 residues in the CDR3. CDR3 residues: CASSLLGQGVPEQYF. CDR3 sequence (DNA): TGTGCCAGCAGCTTACTAGGACAGGGGGTGCCCGAGCAGTACTTC.

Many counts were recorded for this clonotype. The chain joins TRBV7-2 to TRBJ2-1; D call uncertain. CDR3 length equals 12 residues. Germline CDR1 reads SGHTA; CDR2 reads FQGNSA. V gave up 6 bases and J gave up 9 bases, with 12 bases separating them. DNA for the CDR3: TGTGCCAGCAGGGACGTTGGAGTTGAGCAGTTCTTC. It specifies CASRDVGVEQFF. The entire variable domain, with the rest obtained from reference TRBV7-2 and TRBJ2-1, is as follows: GAGVSQSPSNKVTEKGKDVELRCDPISGHTALYWYRQSLGQGLEFLIYFQGNSAPDKSGLPSDRFSAERTGGSVSTLTIQRTQQEDSAVYLCASRDVGVEQFFGPGTRLTVL.

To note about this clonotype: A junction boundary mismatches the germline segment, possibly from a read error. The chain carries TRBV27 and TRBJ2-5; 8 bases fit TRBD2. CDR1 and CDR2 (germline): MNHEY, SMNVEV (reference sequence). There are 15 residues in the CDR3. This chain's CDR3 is CASSGGLAAREAQYF. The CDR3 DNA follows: TGTGCCAGCAGTGGCGGACTAGCTGCCAGAGAGGCCCAGTACTTC.

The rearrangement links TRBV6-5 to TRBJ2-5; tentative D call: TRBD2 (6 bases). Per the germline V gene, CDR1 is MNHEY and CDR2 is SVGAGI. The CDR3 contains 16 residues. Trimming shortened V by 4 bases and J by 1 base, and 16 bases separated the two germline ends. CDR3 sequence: CASSLGAGKGQETQYF. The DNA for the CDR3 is TGTGCCAGCAGTTTAGGGGCGGGAAAGGGCCAAGAGACCCAGTACTTC.